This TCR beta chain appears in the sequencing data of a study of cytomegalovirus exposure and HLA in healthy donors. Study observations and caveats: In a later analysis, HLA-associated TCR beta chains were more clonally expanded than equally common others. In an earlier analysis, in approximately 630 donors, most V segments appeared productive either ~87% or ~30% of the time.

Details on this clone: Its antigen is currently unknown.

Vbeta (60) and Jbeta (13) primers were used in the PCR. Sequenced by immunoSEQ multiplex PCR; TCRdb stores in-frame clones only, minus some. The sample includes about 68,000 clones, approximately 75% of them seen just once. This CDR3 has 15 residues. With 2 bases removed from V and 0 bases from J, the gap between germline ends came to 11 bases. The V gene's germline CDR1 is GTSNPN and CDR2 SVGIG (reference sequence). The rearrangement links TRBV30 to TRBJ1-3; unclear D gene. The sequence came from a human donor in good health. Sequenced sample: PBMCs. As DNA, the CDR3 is TGTGCCTGGAGTCCGTCACGGGTCTCTGGAAACACCATATATTTT. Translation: CAWSPSRVSGNTIYF.